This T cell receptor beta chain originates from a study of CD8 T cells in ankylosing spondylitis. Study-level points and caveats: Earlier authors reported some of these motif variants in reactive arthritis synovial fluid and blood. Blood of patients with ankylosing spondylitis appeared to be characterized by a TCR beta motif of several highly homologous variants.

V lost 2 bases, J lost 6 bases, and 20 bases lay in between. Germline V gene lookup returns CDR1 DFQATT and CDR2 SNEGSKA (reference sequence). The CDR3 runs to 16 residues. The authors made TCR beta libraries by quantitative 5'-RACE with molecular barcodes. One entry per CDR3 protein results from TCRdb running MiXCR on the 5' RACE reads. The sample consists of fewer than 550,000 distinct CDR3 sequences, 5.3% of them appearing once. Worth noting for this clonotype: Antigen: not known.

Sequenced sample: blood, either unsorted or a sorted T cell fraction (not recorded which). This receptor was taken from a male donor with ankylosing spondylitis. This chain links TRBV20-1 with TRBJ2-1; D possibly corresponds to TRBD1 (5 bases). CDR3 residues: CSARRPGHLWINEQFF. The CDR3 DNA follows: TGCAGTGCTAGACGGCCAGGACATTTGTGGATCAATGAGCAGTTCTTC.